The rows below give T cell receptor beta chains drawn from one sample of a study of cytomegalovirus exposure and HLA in healthy donors. Assay used: immunoSEQ multiplex PCR; TCRdb lists only in-frame clones, some missing. This table has more than 95,000 clones, about three quarters appearing once. Sequenced material: PBMCs. The receptors derive from a man in his fifties or sixties in good health and CMV-seropositive. The CDR3 runs from the conserved cysteine through the conserved F or W. A D gene is named only where the DNA matches it firmly. Size tells how often a clone was seen (once, few, many) or the class of an expanded clone, and some rows leave it out.

size,D,V,J,length,CDR3,DNA
.,TRBD1,TRBV5-4,TRBJ1-5,15,CASSSQGEPNQPQHF,TGTGCCAGCAGCTCGCAGGGGGAGCCCAATCAGCCCCAGCATTTT
.,TRBD1,TRBV28,TRBJ2-1,15,CASSLIGTQGHEQFF,TGTGCCAGCAGTTTAATAGGGACACAGGGGCATGAGCAGTTCTTC
.,TRBD2,TRBV15,TRBJ2-5,15,CATSRTSGGQETQYF,TGTGCCACCAGCAGAACCAGCGGGGGACAAGAGACCCAGTACTTC
.,.,TRBV19,TRBJ1-4,15,CASSKTDSTNEKLFF,TGTGCCAGTAGTAAGACAGATTCAACTAATGAAAAACTGTTTTTT
.,.,TRBV7-9,TRBJ2-5,15,CSSSFSSVLQETQYF,TGTTCCAGCAGCTTCTCGTCAGTACTACAAGAGACCCAGTACTTC
.,TRBD1,TRBV18,TRBJ1-3,16,CASSPGQVLSGNTIYF,TGTGCCAGCTCACCGGGACAGGTGCTGTCTGGAAACACCATATATTTT
.,.,TRBV28,TRBJ1-2,15,CASSSDSTPLYGYTF,TGTGCCAGCAGCTCCGACAGCACCCCACTCTATGGCTACACCTTC
.,TRBD1,TRBV19,TRBJ1-1,16,CASSIEQGARETEAFF,TGTGCCAGTAGCATAGAGCAGGGGGCGAGAGAGACTGAAGCTTTCTTT
once,.,TRBV20-1,TRBJ1-2,11,CSTALNYGYTF,TGCAGCACAGCATTAAACTATGGCTACACCTTC
.,.,TRBV27,TRBJ1-4,14,CASSLGRRDEKLFF,TGTGCCAGCAGTTTAGGTCGTCGGGATGAAAAACTGTTTTTT
.,TRBD2,TRBV4-1,TRBJ2-5,16,CASSQDGGLAGETQYF,TGCGCCAGCAGCCAAGATGGGGGACTAGCGGGGGAGACCCAGTACTTC
many,TRBD1,TRBV19,TRBJ1-5,14,CATQGQGKRQPQHF,TGTGCCACCCAGGGACAGGGGAAACGGCAGCCCCAGCATTTT
once,.,TRBV27,TRBJ2-7,13,CASSLGSGYEQYF,TGTGCCAGCAGTTTGGGCTCCGGATACGAGCAGTACTTC
.,TRBD2,TRBV7-7,TRBJ2-1,13,CASSRGVYNEQFF,TGTGCCAGCAGCCGGGGGGTCTACAATGAGCAGTTCTTC
.,TRBD1,TRBV6-5,TRBJ1-6,15,CASTSPDRVNSPLHF,TGTGCCAGCACCTCCCCGGACAGGGTGAATTCACCCCTCCACTTT
once,TRBD1,TRBV5-1,TRBJ1-1,18,CASSLIRRAGGQNTEAFF,TGCGCCAGCAGCTTGATCCGGAGGGCAGGGGGGCAGAACACTGAAGCTTTCTTT
.,.,TRBV5-1,TRBJ2-2,14,CASSLQGSTGELFF,TGCGCCAGCAGCTTACAGGGTAGCACCGGGGAGCTGTTTTTT
.,.,TRBV5-6,TRBJ2-7,13,CASSLAGSYEQYF,TGTGCCAGCAGCTTGGCCGGTTCCTACGAGCAGTACTTC
once,.,TRBV7-8,TRBJ2-5,14,CASSLQTAQETQYF,TGTGCCAGCAGCTTACAAACTGCGCAAGAGACCCAGTACTTC
.,.,TRBV19,TRBJ2-1,15,CASSLPSPGGGEQFF,TGTGCCAGTAGTTTGCCCAGCCCCGGAGGCGGTGAGCAGTTCTTC
few,.,TRBV19,TRBJ2-7,13,CASSDRPKDEQYF,TGTGCCAGTAGCGACAGGCCTAAGGACGAGCAGTACTTC
few,TRBD2,TRBV4-1,TRBJ2-3,14,CASSPLAGANTQYF,TGCGCCAGCAGCCCCCTAGCGGGGGCGAATACGCAGTATTTT
.,TRBD1,TRBV5-1,TRBJ1-6,16,CASSWDRGHIDSPLHF,TGCGCCAGCAGCTGGGACAGGGGGCATATCGATTCACCCCTCCACTTT
.,.,TRBV6-5,TRBJ2-2,14,CASRGLRGAGELFF,TGTGCCAGCAGGGGTTTACGCGGGGCCGGGGAGCTGTTTTTT
.,.,TRBV19,TRBJ1-6,14,CASSWTDGNSPLHF,TGTGCCAGTAGTTGGACAGATGGCAATTCACCCCTCCACTTT
.,.,TRBV27,TRBJ1-5,13,CASSFGGNQPQHF,TGTGCCAGCAGTTTCGGAGGAAATCAGCCCCAGCATTTT
.,.,TRBV7-2,TRBJ2-4,16,CASSLDGLGGKNIQYF,TGTGCCAGCAGCTTAGACGGGCTGGGGGGCAAAAACATTCAGTACTTC
.,TRBD2,TRBV10-2,TRBJ2-3,17,CASSLTSGGLSTDTQYF,TGCGCCAGCAGTCTTACTAGCGGGGGGCTTAGCACAGATACGCAGTATTTT
many,.,TRBV7-5,TRBJ2-7,13,CVRSGIRVYEQYF,TGTGTCAGAAGCGGCATCAGGGTCTACGAGCAGTACTTC
few,.,TRBV4-3,TRBJ1-4,17,CASSLQRGGATNEKLFF,TGCGCCAGCAGCCTGCAAAGAGGGGGTGCAACTAATGAAAAACTGTTTTTT
.,TRBD1,TRBV7-3,TRBJ2-7,15,CASSPGTGVAYEQYF,TGTGCCAGCAGCCCCGGGACAGGGGTTGCCTACGAGCAGTACTTC
.,.,TRBV18,TRBJ2-5,15,CASSPTRQTQETQYF,TGTGCCAGCTCACCCACACGACAGACCCAAGAGACCCAGTACTTC
.,.,TRBV5-1,TRBJ2-7,14,CASSSVQALYEQYF,TGCGCCAGCAGCTCTGTTCAAGCGCTCTACGAGCAGTACTTC
.,TRBD2,TRBV4-1,TRBJ2-5,17,CASSHGPPSGGAGTQYF,TGCGCCAGCAGCCATGGGCCCCCTAGCGGGGGGGCGGGGACCCAGTACTTC
once,.,TRBV5-1,TRBJ2-7,13,CASSLSVDFVQYF,TGCGCCAGCAGCTTGTCTGTGGACTTCGTGCAGTACTTC
.,TRBD2,TRBV18,TRBJ2-1,18,CASSLAPGLAGGPGEQFF,TGTGCCAGCTCACTCGCCCCCGGACTAGCGGGGGGGCCAGGGGAGCAGTTCTTC
.,TRBD1,TRBV10-1,TRBJ2-7,16,CASRGLTGQKSCEQYF,TGCGCCAGCAGGGGATTGACAGGGCAAAAGAGTTGCGAGCAGTACTTC
few,TRBD1,TRBV9,TRBJ1-5,16,CASSSGTGVANQPQHF,TGTGCCAGCAGCTCTGGGACAGGGGTAGCAAATCAGCCCCAGCATTTT
.,.,TRBV4-1,TRBJ2-7,14,CASSQEQGNYEQYF,TGCGCCAGCAGCCAAGAACAGGGAAACTACGAGCAGTACTTC
.,.,TRBV7-9,TRBJ1-1,13,CASSGQPHTEAFF,TGTGCCAGCAGCGGACAGCCTCACACTGAAGCTTTCTTT
few,.,TRBV6-5,TRBJ2-4,13,CASSQDIRGIQYF,TGTGCCAGCAGTCAGGACATCAGGGGCATTCAGTACTTC